Here is one TCR beta chain with its context. The sample belongs to a study of cytomegalovirus exposure and HLA in healthy donors. V lost 2 bases, J lost 7 bases, and 15 bases lay in between. CDR3 size: 15 residues. CDR1 is MNHEY, CDR2 SMNVEV, per germline (reference sequence). PCR amplification relied on 60 Vbeta primers (plus 13 Jbeta primers). Sequencing was performed with immunoSEQ multiplex PCR; in TCRdb, only in-frame clones are kept and a portion is missing. The data show fewer than 140,000 clones, roughly 80% seen once. This chain links TRBV27 with TRBJ1-5, with D perhaps TRBD1 (5 bases). The TCR was taken from a man between 45 and 60 years old in good health and CMV-seronegative. Sequenced material: PBMCs. The CDR3 sequence: CASSLLGGTRQPQHF. DNA for the CDR3: TGTGCCAGCAGTTTACTCGGGGGGACCAGGCAGCCCCAGCATTTT.